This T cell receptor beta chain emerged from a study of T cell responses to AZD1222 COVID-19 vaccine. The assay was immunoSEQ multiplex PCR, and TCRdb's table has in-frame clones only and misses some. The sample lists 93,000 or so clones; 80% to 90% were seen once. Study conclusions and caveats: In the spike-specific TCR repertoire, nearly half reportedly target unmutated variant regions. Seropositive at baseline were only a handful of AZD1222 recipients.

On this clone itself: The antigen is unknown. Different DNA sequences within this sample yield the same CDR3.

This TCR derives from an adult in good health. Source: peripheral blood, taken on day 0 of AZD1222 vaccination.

The CDR3 DNA reads TGTGCCAGCAGCCCGGACAGTAACTATGGCTACACCTTC. It is translated as CASSPDSNYGYTF. The chain has TRBV7-2 and TRBJ1-2; possible D gene TRBD1, 6 bases. CDR1 and CDR2 (germline): SGHTA, FQGNSA. The CDR3 is 13 amino acids. Trimming took 5 bases from V and 1 from J, leaving 8 bases between them.